Only a few counts were recorded for the clone carrying this T cell receptor beta chain. Stated time point: patch test 1, 2 weeks after DPC sensitization. Indicated treatment: therapeutic diphenylcyclopropenone sensitization with weekly scalp DPC. For the library, individual cDNA molecules each received unique molecular identifiers. TCRdb recomputed calls from the RACE reads with MiXCR, one row per CDR3 protein. The sample consists of 90,000 to 120,000 distinct CDR3 sequences, about 11% of them appearing once. The data belong to a study of human T cells and chemical hapten exposure. The TCR comes from a woman aged 40 to 50 with alopecia areata. Some clones in this sample may be carry-over from other donors' samples. The input for sequencing was whole blood, taken in connection with sensitization to the hapten diphenylcyclopropenone (DPC).

In DNA, the CDR3 is TGTGCCAGCAGTCACCGGACTAAAGGTCCAGTCGAGCAGTACTTC. Translated: CASSHRTKGPVEQYF. The chain has TRBV12-3 or TRBV12-4 and TRBJ2-7, with D perhaps TRBD2 (6 bases). Trimming stripped 5 bases from V and 6 bases from J, with 20 bases between. The CDR3 is made up of 15 amino acids.